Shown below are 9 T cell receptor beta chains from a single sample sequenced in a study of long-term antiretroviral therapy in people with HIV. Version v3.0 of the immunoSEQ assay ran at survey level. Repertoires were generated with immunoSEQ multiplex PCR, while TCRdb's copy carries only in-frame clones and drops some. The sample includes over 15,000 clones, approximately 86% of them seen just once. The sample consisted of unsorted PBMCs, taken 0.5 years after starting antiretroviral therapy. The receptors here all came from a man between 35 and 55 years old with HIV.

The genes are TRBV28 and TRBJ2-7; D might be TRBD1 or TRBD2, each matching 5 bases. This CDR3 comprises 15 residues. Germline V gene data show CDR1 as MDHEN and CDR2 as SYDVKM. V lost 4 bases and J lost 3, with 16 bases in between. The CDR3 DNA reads TGTGCCAGCAGTTACGGGGCGGAATCGATCTACGAGCAGTACTTC. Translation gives CASSYGAESIYEQYF.

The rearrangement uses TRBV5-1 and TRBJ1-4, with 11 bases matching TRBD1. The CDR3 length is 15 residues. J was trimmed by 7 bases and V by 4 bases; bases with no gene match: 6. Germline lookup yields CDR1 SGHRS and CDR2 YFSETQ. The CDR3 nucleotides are TGCGCCAGCAGCGCCGGACAGGGGGCGGGTGAAAAACTGTTTTTT. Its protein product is CASSAGQGAGEKLFF. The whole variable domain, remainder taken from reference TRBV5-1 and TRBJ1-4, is KAGVTQTPRYLIKTRGQQVTLSCSPISGHRSVSWYQQTPGQGLQFLFEYFSETQRNKGNFPGRFSGRQFSNSRSEMNVSTLELGDSALYLCASSAGQGAGEKLFFGSGTQLSVL.

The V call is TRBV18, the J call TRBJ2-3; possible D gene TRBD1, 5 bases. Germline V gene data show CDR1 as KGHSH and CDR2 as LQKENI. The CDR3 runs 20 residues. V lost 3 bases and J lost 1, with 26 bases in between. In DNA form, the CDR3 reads TGTGCCAGCTCACCTCGCCCTGTCGCAGGGTCCCACATCGGCACAGATACGCAGTATTTT. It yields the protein CASSPRPVAGSHIGTDTQYF.

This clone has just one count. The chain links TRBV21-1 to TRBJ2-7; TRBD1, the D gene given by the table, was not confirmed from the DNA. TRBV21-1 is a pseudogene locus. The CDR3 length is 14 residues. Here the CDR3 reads CASSNRQEAYEQYF. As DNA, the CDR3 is TGTGCCAGCAGCAACAGACAGGAGGCCTACGAGCAGTACTTC.

CDR3: CASSEAGAGTGALYEQYF. The CDR3 DNA is TGCGCCAGCAGTGAGGCGGGTGCCGGGACAGGGGCTTTATACGAGCAGTACTTC. V gene TRBV10-1 combines with J gene TRBJ2-7; 10 bases line up with TRBD1. CDR1 and CDR2 (germline): WNHNN, SYGVQD (reference sequence). The CDR3 extends over 18 amino acids. Germline trimming cut 2 bases from V and 4 bases from J; bases unmatched to any gene: 14.

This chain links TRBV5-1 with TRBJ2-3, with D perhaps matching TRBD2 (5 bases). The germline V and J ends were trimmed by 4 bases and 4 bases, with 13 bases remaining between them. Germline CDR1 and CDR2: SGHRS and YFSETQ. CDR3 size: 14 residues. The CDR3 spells CASSVAGRPDTQYF. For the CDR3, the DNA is TGCGCCAGCAGCGTGGCGGGTCGGCCAGATACGCAGTATTTT.

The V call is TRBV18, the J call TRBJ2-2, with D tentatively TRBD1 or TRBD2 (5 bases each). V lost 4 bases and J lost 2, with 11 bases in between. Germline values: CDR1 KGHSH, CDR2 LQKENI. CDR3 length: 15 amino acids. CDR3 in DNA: TGTGCCAGCTCACTCCGGGACGGTAACACCGGGGAGCTGTTTTTT. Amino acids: CASSLRDGNTGELFF. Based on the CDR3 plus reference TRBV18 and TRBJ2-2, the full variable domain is NAGVMQNPRHLVRRRGQEARLRCSPMKGHSHVYWYRQLPEEGLKFMVYLQKENIIDESGMPKERFSAEFPKEGPSILRIQQVVRGDSAAYFCASSLRDGNTGELFFGEGSRLTVL.

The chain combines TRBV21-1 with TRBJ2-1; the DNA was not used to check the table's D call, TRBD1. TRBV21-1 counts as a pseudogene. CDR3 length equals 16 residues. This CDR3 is CASSKAPGVDYNEQFF. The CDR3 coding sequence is TGTGCCAGCAGCAAAGCTCCAGGGGTGGACTACAATGAGCAGTTCTTC.

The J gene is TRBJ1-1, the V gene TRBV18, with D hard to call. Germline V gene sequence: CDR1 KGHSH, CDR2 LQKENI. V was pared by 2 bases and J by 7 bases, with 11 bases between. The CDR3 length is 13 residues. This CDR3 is CASSPGSEFEAFF. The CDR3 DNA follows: TGTGCCAGCTCACCAGGTTCTGAGTTTGAAGCTTTCTTT.